The 5 T cell receptor beta chains given below trace back to one sample, sequenced in a study of cytomegalovirus exposure and HLA in healthy donors. PCR amplification relied on 60 Vbeta primers (plus 13 Jbeta primers). Profiled with immunoSEQ multiplex PCR; TCRdb holds only in-frame clones, not every one. The sample has 150,000 to 200,000 clones; 75% to 80% are singletons. Input material: PBMCs. Receptor source: a woman between 50 and 59 years old in good health and CMV-seropositive.

This chain links TRBV19 with TRBJ1-2; D possibly corresponds to TRBD1 (5 bases). Germline CDR1 LNHDA, CDR2 SQIVND (reference sequence). The CDR3 is 13 residues long. Trimming cost V 1 base and J 8 bases, with 11 bases left between them. The CDR3 loop reads CASSIAQGGGYTF. The CDR3 DNA is TGTGCCAGTAGTATAGCCCAGGGTGGCGGCTACACCTTC.

The CDR3 DNA reads TGTGCCAGCAGCCCCCTGGCCAGCGGTAAAAACATTCAGTACTTC. The encoded protein is CASSPLASGKNIQYF. The rearrangement links TRBV9 to TRBJ2-4, with a weak D call TRBD2 (5 bases). V shed 4 bases and J shed 4 bases, with 15 bases lying between them. From germline, CDR1 is SGDLS and CDR2 YYNGEE. The length of the CDR3 is 15 residues.

The V gene is TRBV10-2, the J gene TRBJ2-5; D is perhaps TRBD2 (6 bases). The germline V and J ends were trimmed by 8 bases and 3 bases, with 7 bases remaining between them. CDR1 and CDR2 from the germline V gene are WSHSY and SAAADI. The CDR3 is 11 amino acids. CDR3 amino acids: CASSGEETQYF. The CDR3 bases are TGCGCCAGCTCGGGGGAAGAGACCCAGTACTTC.

The V call is TRBV4-1, the J call TRBJ2-5; TRBD2 is a possible D gene (6 bases). Trimming pared 1 base from V and 5 bases from J, leaving 14 bases between. The CDR3 loop spans 15 amino acids. CDR1 and CDR2 from the germline V gene are MGHRA and YSYEKL. CDR3 sequence (DNA): TGCGCCAGCAGCCAAGTAATAGCGGCGGGGGAGACCCAGTACTTC. It specifies CASSQVIAAGETQYF.

This rearrangement joins TRBV5-1 to TRBJ2-2; no clear D. This CDR3 comprises 16 residues. V lost 0 bases to trimming and J lost 2 bases, with 11 bases between them. Germline V gene sequence: CDR1 SGHRS, CDR2 YFSETQ. The CDR3 reads CASSLVRGINTGELFF. For the CDR3, the DNA is TGCGCCAGCAGCTTGGTTAGAGGAATCAACACCGGGGAGCTGTTTTTT.